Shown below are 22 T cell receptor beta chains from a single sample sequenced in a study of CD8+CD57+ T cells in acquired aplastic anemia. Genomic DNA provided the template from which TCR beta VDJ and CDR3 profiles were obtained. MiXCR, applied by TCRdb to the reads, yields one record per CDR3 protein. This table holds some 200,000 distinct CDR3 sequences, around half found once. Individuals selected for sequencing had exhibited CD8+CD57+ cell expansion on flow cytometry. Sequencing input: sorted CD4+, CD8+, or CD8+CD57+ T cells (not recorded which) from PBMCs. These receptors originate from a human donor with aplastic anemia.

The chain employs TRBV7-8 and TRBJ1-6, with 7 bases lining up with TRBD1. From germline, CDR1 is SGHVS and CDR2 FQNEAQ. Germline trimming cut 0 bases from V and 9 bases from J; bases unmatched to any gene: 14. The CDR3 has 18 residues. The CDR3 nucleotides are TGTGCCAGCAGCTTAGCCCGACAGGGATTAGGGATGGGTTCACCCCTCCACTTT. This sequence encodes CASSLARQGLGMGSPLHF.

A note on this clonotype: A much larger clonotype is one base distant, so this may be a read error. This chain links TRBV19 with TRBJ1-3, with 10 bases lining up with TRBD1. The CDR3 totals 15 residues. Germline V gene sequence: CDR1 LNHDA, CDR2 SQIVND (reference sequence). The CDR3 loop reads CACRRGPGQGNTIYF. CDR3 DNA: TGTGCCTGTAGGCGAGGACCGGGACAGGGGAACACCATATATTTT.

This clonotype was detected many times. As DNA, the CDR3 is TGTGCCACCAGTGATTCCGACGGTAACTATGGCTACACCTTC. Its translation: CATSDSDGNYGYTF. The chain recombines TRBV24-1 with TRBJ1-2, with D hard to call. The CDR3 contains 14 residues. Deletions cut 2 bases from V and 1 base from J, with 7 bases between. The germline gives CDR1 KGHDR, CDR2 SFDVKD.

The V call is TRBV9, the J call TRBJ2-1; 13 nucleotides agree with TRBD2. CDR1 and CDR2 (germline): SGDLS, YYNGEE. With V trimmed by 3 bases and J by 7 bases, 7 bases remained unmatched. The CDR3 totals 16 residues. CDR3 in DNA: TGTGCCAGCAGCGCCGGACTAGCGGGAGTGGGGAATGAGCAGTTCTTC. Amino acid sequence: CASSAGLAGVGNEQFF.

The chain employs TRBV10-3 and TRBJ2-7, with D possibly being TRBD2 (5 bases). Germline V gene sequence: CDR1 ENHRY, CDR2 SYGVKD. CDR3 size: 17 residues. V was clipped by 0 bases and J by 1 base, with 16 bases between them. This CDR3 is CAISESVPTLASYEQYF. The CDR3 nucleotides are TGTGCCATCAGTGAGTCGGTTCCGACCTTAGCGTCCTACGAGCAGTACTTC.

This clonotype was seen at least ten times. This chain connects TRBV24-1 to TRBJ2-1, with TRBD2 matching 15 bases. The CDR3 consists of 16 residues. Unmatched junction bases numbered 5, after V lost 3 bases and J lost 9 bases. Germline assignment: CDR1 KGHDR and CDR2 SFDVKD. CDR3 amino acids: CATSDPGLAGGVEQFF. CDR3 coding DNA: TGTGCCACCAGTGATCCCGGACTAGCGGGAGGGGTTGAGCAGTTCTTC.

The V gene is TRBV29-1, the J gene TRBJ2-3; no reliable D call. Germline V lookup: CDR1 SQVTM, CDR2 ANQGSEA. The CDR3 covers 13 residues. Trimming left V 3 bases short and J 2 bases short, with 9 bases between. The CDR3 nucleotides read TGCAGCGTTGATGTTGAGTCCACAGATACGCAGTATTTT. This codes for CSVDVESTDTQYF.

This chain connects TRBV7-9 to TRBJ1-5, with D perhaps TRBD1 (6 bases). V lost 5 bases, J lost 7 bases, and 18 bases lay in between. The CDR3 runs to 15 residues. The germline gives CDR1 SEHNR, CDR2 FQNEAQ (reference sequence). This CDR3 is CASSPGGGEGQPQHF. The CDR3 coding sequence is TGTGCCAGCAGCCCCGGCGGGGGCGAAGGGCAGCCCCAGCATTTT. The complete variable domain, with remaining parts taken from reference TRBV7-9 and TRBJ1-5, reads DTGVSQNPRHKITKRGQNVTFRCDPISEHNRLYWYRQTLGQGPEFLTYFQNEAQLEKSRLLSDRFSAERPKGSFSTLEIQRTEQGDSAMYLCASSPGGGEGQPQHFGDGTRLSIL.

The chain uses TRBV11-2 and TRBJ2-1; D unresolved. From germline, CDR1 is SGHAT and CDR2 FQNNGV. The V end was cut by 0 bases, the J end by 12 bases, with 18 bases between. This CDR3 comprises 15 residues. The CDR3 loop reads CASSLDEVRGAGQFF. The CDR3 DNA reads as TGTGCCAGCAGCTTAGATGAGGTTAGAGGTGCCGGGCAGTTCTTC.

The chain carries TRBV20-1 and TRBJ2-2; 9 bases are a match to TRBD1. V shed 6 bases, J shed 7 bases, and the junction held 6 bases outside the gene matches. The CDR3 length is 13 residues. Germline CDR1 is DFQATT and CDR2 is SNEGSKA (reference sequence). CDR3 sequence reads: CSARGQGIGELFF. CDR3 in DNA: TGCAGTGCCCGGGGACAGGGAATCGGGGAGCTGTTTTTT.

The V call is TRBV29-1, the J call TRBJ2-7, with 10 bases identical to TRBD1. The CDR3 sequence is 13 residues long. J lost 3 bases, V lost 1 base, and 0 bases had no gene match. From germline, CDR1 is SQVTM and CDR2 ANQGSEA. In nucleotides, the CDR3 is TGCAGCGTTGAAGGGACAGGGGGCTACGAGCAGTACTTC. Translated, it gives CSVEGTGGYEQYF.

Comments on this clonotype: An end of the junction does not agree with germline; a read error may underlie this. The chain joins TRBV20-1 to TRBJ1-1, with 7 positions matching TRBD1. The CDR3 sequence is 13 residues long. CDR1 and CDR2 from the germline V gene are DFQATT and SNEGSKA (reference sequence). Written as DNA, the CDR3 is TGTAAGTGGGACAGCTTTTTGAACACTGAAGCTTTCTTT. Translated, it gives CKWDSFLNTEAFF.

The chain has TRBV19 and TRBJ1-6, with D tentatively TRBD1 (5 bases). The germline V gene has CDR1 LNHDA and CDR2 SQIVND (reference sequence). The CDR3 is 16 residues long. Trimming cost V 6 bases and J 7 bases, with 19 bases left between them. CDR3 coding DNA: TGTGCCAGTAGGTGGGACGCGAACCTCGGGAATTCACCCCTCCACTTT. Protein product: CASRWDANLGNSPLHF.

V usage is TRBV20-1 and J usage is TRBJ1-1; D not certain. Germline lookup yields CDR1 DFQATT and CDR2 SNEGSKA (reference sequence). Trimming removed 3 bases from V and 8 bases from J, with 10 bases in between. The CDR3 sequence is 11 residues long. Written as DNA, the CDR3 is TGCAGTGCTAGGTCCATCCACGAAGCTTTCTTT. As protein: CSARSIHEAFF.

The CDR3 DNA reads TGCAGTGCTAGAGATACGTCTGACTACGAGCAGTACTTC. Translating gives CSARDTSDYEQYF. V usage is TRBV20-1 and J usage is TRBJ2-7, with D unresolved. The CDR3 is 13 residues long. Trimming took off 0 bases at V and 3 bases at J, with 9 bases between the two ends. CDR1 and CDR2 (germline): DFQATT, SNEGSKA (reference sequence).

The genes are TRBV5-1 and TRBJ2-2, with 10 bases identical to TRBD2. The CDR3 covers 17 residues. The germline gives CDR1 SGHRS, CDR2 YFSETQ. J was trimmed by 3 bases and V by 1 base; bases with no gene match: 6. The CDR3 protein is CASSLFLAGVDTGELFF. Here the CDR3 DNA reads TGCGCCAGCAGCTTGTTCCTAGCGGGAGTGGACACCGGGGAGCTGTTTTTT. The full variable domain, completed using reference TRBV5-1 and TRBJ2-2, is KAGVTQTPRYLIKTRGQQVTLSCSPISGHRSVSWYQQTPGQGLQFLFEYFSETQRNKGNFPGRFSGRQFSNSRSEMNVSTLELGDSALYLCASSLFLAGVDTGELFFGEGSRLTVL.

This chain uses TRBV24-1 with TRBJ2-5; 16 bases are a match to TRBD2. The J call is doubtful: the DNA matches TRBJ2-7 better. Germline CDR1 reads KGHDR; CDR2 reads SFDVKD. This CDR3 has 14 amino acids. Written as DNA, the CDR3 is TGTGCCACCGGGACTAGCGGGAGGGCCTACGAGCAGTACTTC. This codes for CATGTSGRAYEQYF.

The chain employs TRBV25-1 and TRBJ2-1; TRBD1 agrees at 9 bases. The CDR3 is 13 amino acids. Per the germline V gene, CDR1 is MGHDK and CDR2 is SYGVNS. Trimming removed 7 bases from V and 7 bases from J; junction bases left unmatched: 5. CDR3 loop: CASIPDRGNEQFF. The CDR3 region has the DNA TGTGCCAGCATTCCTGACAGGGGGAATGAGCAGTTCTTC.

This chain's CDR3 is CASSRTSFETQYF. The DNA of the CDR3 is TGTGCCAGCAGCCGGACTAGCTTCGAGACCCAGTACTTC. The chain carries TRBV7-2 and TRBJ2-5; 8 bases are a match to TRBD2. The CDR3 runs 13 residues. Germline V gives CDR1 SGHTA, CDR2 FQGNSA. V was pared by 5 bases and J by 5 bases, with 4 bases of the junction left unmatched.

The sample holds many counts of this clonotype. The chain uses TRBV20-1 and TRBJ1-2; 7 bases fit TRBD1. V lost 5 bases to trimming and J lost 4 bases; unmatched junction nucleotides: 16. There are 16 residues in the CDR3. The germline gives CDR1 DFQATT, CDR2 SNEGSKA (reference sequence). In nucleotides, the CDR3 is TGCAGTGCTGGACAGACAGGGACTCCCCGGCGCTATGGCTACACCTTC. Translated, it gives CSAGQTGTPRRYGYTF.

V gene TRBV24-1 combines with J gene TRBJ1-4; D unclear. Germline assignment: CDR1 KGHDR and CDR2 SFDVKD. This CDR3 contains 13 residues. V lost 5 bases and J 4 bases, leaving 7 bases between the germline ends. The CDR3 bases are TGTGCCACCAGTGGAGGCTATAATGAAAAACTGTTTTTT. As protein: CATSGGYNEKLFF.

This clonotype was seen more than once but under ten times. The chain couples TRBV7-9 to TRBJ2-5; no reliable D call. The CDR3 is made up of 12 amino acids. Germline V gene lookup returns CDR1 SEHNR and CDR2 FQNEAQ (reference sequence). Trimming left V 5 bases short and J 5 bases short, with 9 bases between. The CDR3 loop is CASSLRPETQYF. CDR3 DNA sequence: TGTGCCAGCAGCCTAAGACCGGAGACCCAGTACTTC.